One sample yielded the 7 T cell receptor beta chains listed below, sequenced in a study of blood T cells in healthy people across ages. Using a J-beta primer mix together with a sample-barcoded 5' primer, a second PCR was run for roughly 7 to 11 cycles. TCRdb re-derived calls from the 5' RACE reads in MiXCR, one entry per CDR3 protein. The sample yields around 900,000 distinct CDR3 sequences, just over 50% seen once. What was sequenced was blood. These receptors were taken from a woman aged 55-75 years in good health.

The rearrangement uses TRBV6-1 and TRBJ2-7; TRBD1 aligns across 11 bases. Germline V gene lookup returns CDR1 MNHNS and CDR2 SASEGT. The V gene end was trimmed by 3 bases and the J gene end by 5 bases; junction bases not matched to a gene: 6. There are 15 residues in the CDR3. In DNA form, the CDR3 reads TGTGCCAGCAGTGACTGGGACAGGGGGAGCAACGAGCAGTACTTC. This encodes CASSDWDRGSNEQYF.

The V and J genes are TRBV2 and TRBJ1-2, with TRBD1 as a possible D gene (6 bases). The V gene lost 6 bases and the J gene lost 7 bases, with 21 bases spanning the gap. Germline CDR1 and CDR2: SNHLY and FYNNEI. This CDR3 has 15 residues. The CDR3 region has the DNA TGTGCCAGCAGACAGGGTATGTTGGACATTTTTGGCTACACCTTC. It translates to CASRQGMLDIFGYTF.

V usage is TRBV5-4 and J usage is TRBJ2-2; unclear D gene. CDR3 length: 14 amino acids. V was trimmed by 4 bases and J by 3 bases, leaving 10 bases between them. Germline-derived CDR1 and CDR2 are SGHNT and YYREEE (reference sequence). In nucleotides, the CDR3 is TGTGCCAGCAGCCGACAAGGGTACACCGGGGAGCTGTTTTTT. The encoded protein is CASSRQGYTGELFF.

The CDR3 protein is CASSERAWDTEAFF. The CDR3 nucleotides read TGTGCCAGCAGCGAAAGGGCGTGGGACACTGAAGCTTTCTTT. The V call is TRBV9, the J call TRBJ1-1; unclear D gene. The CDR3 has 14 residues. CDR1 and CDR2 (germline): SGDLS, YYNGEE. Between the trimmed V and J ends, which lost 3 bases and 3 bases, there was a span of 12 bases.

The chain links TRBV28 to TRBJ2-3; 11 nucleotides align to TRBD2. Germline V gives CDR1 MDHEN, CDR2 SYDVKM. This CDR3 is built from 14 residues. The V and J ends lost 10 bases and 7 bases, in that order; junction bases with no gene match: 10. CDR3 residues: CATQTSGSSHTQYF. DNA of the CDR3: TGTGCCACCCAAACTAGCGGGAGTTCTCATACGCAGTATTTT.

This chain's CDR3 is CSVEDLRRTETQYF. The CDR3 DNA reads as TGCAGCGTTGAAGATCTCCGGAGGACGGAAACGCAGTATTTT. The genes are TRBV29-1 and TRBJ2-3; D may be TRBD2 (5 bases). Deletions cut 0 bases from V and 9 bases from J, with 16 bases between. The CDR3 length is 14 residues. The germline CDR1 and CDR2 sequences are SQVTM and ANQGSEA.

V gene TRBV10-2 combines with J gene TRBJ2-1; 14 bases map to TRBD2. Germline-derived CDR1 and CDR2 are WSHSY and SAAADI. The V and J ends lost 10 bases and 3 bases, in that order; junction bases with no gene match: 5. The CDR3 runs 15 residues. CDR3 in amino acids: CAIGTSGGFYNEQFF. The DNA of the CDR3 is TGCGCCATCGGGACTAGCGGGGGCTTCTACAATGAGCAGTTCTTC.